The present T cell receptor (beta chain) was sequenced within a study of cytomegalovirus exposure and HLA in healthy donors. 13 Jbeta primers and 60 Vbeta primers were used for the PCR. TCRdb's table, derived via immunoSEQ multiplex PCR, lists solely in-frame clones and lacks some. The top ten hold roughly 7% of the sample, which has under 200,000 clones, 75% to 85% seen once. The CDR3 is 13 amino acids. After removal of 8 bases from V and 11 bases from J, the junction contained 9 bases not matched to a gene. The germline CDR1 and CDR2 sequences are MNHEY and SVGAGI. About this clone: Its antigen is not identified.

Points from the study as a whole: Several top significant clusters appeared, in a later analysis, to be linked to common viral pathogens. Researchers reported that three CMV-associated chains were confirmed in vitro as CMV antigen-specific. Highly shared sequence variants in one cluster were likely a sequencing artifact. Later analysis demonstrated an association between a missense DCLRE1C variant and TCR beta V- and J-gene trimming.

The chain has TRBV6-5 and TRBJ2-5; TRBD1 agrees at 12 bases. This clonotype was sampled from a male donor in good health and CMV-seropositive. Sequenced input: PBMCs. This CDR3 is CASLGQGAWEQYF. In DNA form, the CDR3 reads TGTGCCAGCCTGGGACAGGGGGCGTGGGAGCAGTACTTC.